This T cell receptor beta chain was retrieved from a study of blood T cell repertoires in COVID-19. Sequencing was performed with immunoSEQ multiplex PCR; in TCRdb, only in-frame clones are kept and a portion is missing. The profile shows under 400,000 clones, around nine tenths of them singletons. From germline, CDR1 is SGDLS and CDR2 YYNGEE. J lost 7 bases, V lost 1 base, and 5 bases had no gene match. This CDR3 region has 15 residues. This sequence joins TRBV9 and TRBJ2-1, with TRBD2 matching over 10 bases. This receptor was obtained from a woman in her sixties with COVID-19, enrolled during active disease. The sample comprised peripheral blood. CDR3 protein: CASSVTSGDSNEQFF. The CDR3 nucleotides read TGTGCCAGCAGCGTAACTAGCGGGGACTCAAATGAGCAGTTCTTC.